One and the same sample provided the 16 T cell receptor beta chains below, sequenced in a study of blood T cell repertoires in COVID-19. Assay: immunoSEQ multiplex PCR; the TCRdb copy retains only in-frame clones and omits some. The sample has approximately 290,000 clones; roughly 89% are singletons. Sequenced input: peripheral blood. The receptors were gathered from a man aged 25 to 40 with acute or convalescent COVID-19.

This rearrangement joins TRBV11-2 to TRBJ2-3, with D perhaps TRBD2 (6 bases). The CDR3 runs 17 residues. Germline lookup yields CDR1 SGHAT and CDR2 FQNNGV. The germline V and J ends were trimmed by 5 bases and 1 base, with 19 bases remaining between them. The CDR3 loop is CASSPGVGNRGTDTQYF. CDR3 nucleotide sequence: TGTGCCAGCAGCCCGGGGGTGGGTAACCGGGGCACAGATACGCAGTATTTT.

The chain combines TRBV4-2 with TRBJ2-7; possibly TRBD2 for D (5 bases). V was pared by 1 base and J by 0 bases, with 10 bases between. The CDR3 is made up of 15 amino acids. The germline gives CDR1 LGHNA, CDR2 YNFKEQ. Written as DNA, the CDR3 is TGTGCCAGCAGCCAAGTTTTCGGGGTCTCCTACGAGCAGTACTTC. It translates to CASSQVFGVSYEQYF.

CDR3 region: CASSPEARTQYF. DNA for the CDR3: TGTGCCAGCAGTCCCGAAGCCCGGACGCAGTATTTT. The chain joins TRBV7-9 to TRBJ2-3; no clear D. The CDR3 totals 12 residues. Per the germline V gene, CDR1 is SEHNR and CDR2 is FQNEAQ (reference sequence). V gave up 6 bases and J gave up 9 bases, with 13 bases separating them. Together with reference TRBV7-9 and TRBJ2-3, the CDR3 gives the full variable domain: DTGVSQNPRHKITKRGQNVTFRCDPISEHNRLYWYRQTLGQGPEFLTYFQNEAQLEKSRLLSDRFSAERPKGSFSTLEIQRTEQGDSAMYLCASSPEARTQYFGPGTRLTVL.

The rearrangement joins TRBV4-2 to TRBJ2-2, with TRBD1 matching over 7 bases. V lost 8 bases to trimming and J lost 2 bases; unmatched junction nucleotides: 11. From germline, CDR1 is LGHNA and CDR2 YNFKEQ. The CDR3 is 16 amino acids. CDR3 nucleotide sequence: TGTGCCAGCTTTCCCTCTCCAGGGGGTAACACCGGGGAGCTGTTTTTT. Amino acid sequence: CASFPSPGGNTGELFF.

V and J are TRBV2 and TRBJ2-2; 10 bases are shared with TRBD1. There are 20 residues in the CDR3. Germline V gene sequence: CDR1 SNHLY, CDR2 FYNNEI. With 2 bases clipped from V and 5 bases from J, the junction kept 17 bases outside the gene matches. The CDR3 loop is CASSERSLVPGQGRTGELFF. The CDR3 DNA follows: TGTGCCAGCAGTGAACGGTCCCTAGTACCGGGACAGGGGAGAACCGGGGAGCTGTTTTTT.

The chain joins TRBV5-1 to TRBJ1-1; D uncertain. CDR3 length: 14 amino acids. Germline CDR1 is SGHRS and CDR2 is YFSETQ. With 3 bases removed from V and 1 base from J, the gap between germline ends came to 10 bases. The CDR3 is CASSSLNPNTEAFF. In nucleotides, the CDR3 is TGCGCCAGCAGCTCCCTAAATCCGAACACTGAAGCTTTCTTT.

This sequence joins TRBV4-2 and TRBJ2-5; D remains ambiguous. Germline V gene data show CDR1 as LGHNA and CDR2 as YNFKEQ. The CDR3 runs to 12 residues. The germline V and J ends were trimmed by 6 bases and 1 base, with 6 bases remaining between them. For the CDR3, the DNA is TGTGCCAGCAGGAGCATCCAAGAGACCCAGTACTTC. As protein: CASRSIQETQYF.

The chain couples TRBV19 to TRBJ2-7; tentative D call: TRBD1 (5 bases). Between the trimmed V and J ends, which lost 6 bases and 3 bases, there was a span of 15 bases. CDR1 and CDR2 (germline): LNHDA, SQIVND (reference sequence). The CDR3 contains 14 residues. DNA for the CDR3: TGTGCCAGTAGGTCGACAGAGCGACTCTACGAGCAGTACTTC. Translation: CASRSTERLYEQYF.

The genes are TRBV5-1 and TRBJ2-1, with TRBD2 matching 16 bases. The CDR3 spans 18 residues. Germline values: CDR1 SGHRS, CDR2 YFSETQ. Losses at the gene ends were 4 bases for V and 6 bases for J; bases not matched to a gene: 10. The CDR3 DNA reads TGCGCCAGCAGCACCGGGACTAGCGGGAGGGCCAGAGCCAATGAGCAGTTCTTC. Translating it yields CASSTGTSGRARANEQFF. Together with reference TRBV5-1 and TRBJ2-1, the CDR3 gives the full variable domain: KAGVTQTPRYLIKTRGQQVTLSCSPISGHRSVSWYQQTPGQGLQFLFEYFSETQRNKGNFPGRFSGRQFSNSRSEMNVSTLELGDSALYLCASSTGTSGRARANEQFFGPGTRLTVL.

The rearrangement joins TRBV12-5 to TRBJ1-1, with 7 bases fitting TRBD1. This CDR3 comprises 14 residues. The germline V gene encodes CDR1 LGHNT and CDR2 FRNRAP. V was clipped by 8 bases and J by 3 bases; unmatched bases: 9. CDR3 bases: TGTGCTAGTCAGGGGGGCTCTTCTGACACTGAAGCTTTCTTT. Residues: CASQGGSSDTEAFF.

The CDR3 DNA reads TGCGCCAGCAGCCAAGGTATGGTAGCGGGAGATACGCAGTATTTT. Protein product: CASSQGMVAGDTQYF. This chain links TRBV4-1 with TRBJ2-3; 7 bases map to TRBD2. The CDR3 extends over 15 amino acids. The V segment lost 1 base and the J segment 5 bases; nucleotides outside the gene matches: 6. Germline CDR1 MGHRA, CDR2 YSYEKL.

The V call is TRBV27, the J call TRBJ1-3; tentative D call: TRBD1 (5 bases). Trimming stripped 0 bases from V and 2 bases from J, with 5 bases between. The CDR3 covers 14 residues. Germline V gene data show CDR1 as MNHEY and CDR2 as SMNVEV (reference sequence). CDR3 sequence reads: CASSLSGAGNTIYF. As DNA, the CDR3 is TGTGCCAGCAGTTTATCAGGGGCTGGAAACACCATATATTTT.

The chain is built from TRBV6-5 and TRBJ1-3; TRBD1 matches at 7 bases. Germline V gene sequence: CDR1 MNHEY, CDR2 SVGAGI. This CDR3 has 14 amino acids. The trim removed 6 bases at V and 8 bases at J, leaving 10 bases unmatched. CDR3 DNA sequence: TGTGCCAGCAGCCGTACAGGGGCCGTGGACACCATATATTTT. It is translated as CASSRTGAVDTIYF.

The genes are TRBV6-1 and TRBJ1-2, with no clear D. V dropped 4 bases and J dropped 0 bases, with 15 bases sitting between them. The CDR3 spans 16 residues. Germline loops: CDR1 MNHNS, CDR2 SASEGT. CDR3 in DNA: TGTGCCAGCAGTGTAGAAGGAGGGATCACTAACTATGGCTACACCTTC. It encodes CASSVEGGITNYGYTF.

J is TRBJ2-3 and V is TRBV27, with 11 bases fitting TRBD2. The V gene end was trimmed by 2 bases and the J gene end by 4 bases; junction bases not matched to a gene: 5. The germline CDR1 and CDR2 sequences are MNHEY and SMNVEV (reference sequence). This CDR3 has 16 residues. CDR3 sequence reads: CASSLMLAGGSDTQYF. In DNA form, the CDR3 reads TGTGCCAGCAGTTTAATGCTAGCGGGAGGTTCAGATACGCAGTATTTT.

J is TRBJ1-6 and V is TRBV10-2; 8 bases are a match to TRBD1. V lost 3 bases, J lost 10 bases, and 11 bases stayed unmatched. The CDR3 consists of 16 residues. The germline CDR1 and CDR2 sequences are WSHSY and SAAADI. CDR3 region: CASSERGGRGRSPLHF. In DNA form, the CDR3 reads TGCGCCAGCAGTGAAAGAGGTGGCAGGGGGCGATCACCCCTCCACTTT.